This T cell receptor (beta chain) is drawn from a study of regulatory T cells in long-lasting Graves disease. Sample time point: newly diagnosed GD, antithyroid drugs for less than 3 months. Researchers made the TCR library from RNA that was extracted from PBMCs. In this sample, this clonotype turned up many times. Sequencing libraries for TCR beta were prepared with iRepertoire HTBI primers and Arm-PCR of CDR3 regions. TCRdb ran MiXCR on the multiplex PCR reads and lists one entry per CDR3 protein. The data contain about 620,000 distinct CDR3 sequences, 16% of them singletons. CDR3 size: 11 residues. The V gene lost 5 bases and the J gene lost 7 bases, with 9 bases spanning the gap. Germline CDR1 reads MNHNS; CDR2 reads SASEGT. The same specimen was also included in a second study, on T cells in Graves' hyperthyroidism and ophthalmopathy. That publication notes: On the basis of clinical symptoms, serum thyroxine and TRAb, thyroid ultrasound and orbital computed tomography, diagnoses were made.

This material consisted of peripheral blood mononuclear cells (PBMCs), taken at new diagnosis, from a patient treated with antithyroid drugs. The clonotype was recovered from a woman aged 25-40 years with Graves disease. V usage is TRBV6-1 and J usage is TRBJ2-7; a possible D gene is TRBD2 (6 bases). The CDR3 nucleotides are TGTGCCAGCAGTCACGGGGGAGAGCAGTACTTC. Its translation is CASSHGGEQYF.